These T cell receptor beta chains were read from a single sample in a study of blood T cell repertoires in COVID-19. Some clones are missing from TCRdb's copy, which holds only in-frame ones; the method was immunoSEQ multiplex PCR. In the table there are about 170,000 clones, approximately 80% of which are singletons. The specimen sequenced was PBMCs or T cells enriched from blood (not recorded which). These receptors originate from a man aged 50 to 59 who had recovered from COVID-19. Both conserved end residues are trimmed from each CDR3.

V gene	J gene	CDR3 protein
TRBV3-1/TRBV3-2	TRBJ1-1	ASSPTGGYNTEAF
TRBV7-9	TRBJ1-2	ATTTTGGSYGYT
TRBV5-6	TRBJ1-3	ASSLEMGLGGNTIY
TRBV10-3	TRBJ1-3	AISEGQESSGNTIY
TRBV5-1	TRBJ2-3	ASSLGRDTQY
TRBV7-6	TRBJ1-2	ASSLLGRTGYGYT
TRBV3-1/TRBV3-2	TRBJ1-4	ASSQWGQGLV
TRBV19	TRBJ2-3	ASSTPSGGARTDTQY
TRBV19	TRBJ1-2	ASIGDWGRPGTVNYGYT
TRBV3-1/TRBV3-2	TRBJ1-1	ASSLARGLNTEAF
TRBV7-9	TRBJ1-2	ASSSGQLNYGYT
TRBV5-5	TRBJ1-6	ASSAGQLYNSPLH
TRBV19	TRBJ1-1	ASRSGGGNGAEAF
TRBV9	TRBJ1-3	ASSAGTGGFGNTIY
TRBV21-1	TRBJ1-2	ASSKQGSRAYT
TRBV6-5	TRBJ2-7	ASSLYRTGGYEQY
TRBV2	TRBJ1-6	ANRLDSFNSPLH
TRBV7-2	TRBJ2-2	ASSLVRGTGELF
TRBV7-2	TRBJ2-7	ASSLLAALYEQY
TRBV19	TRBJ1-2	ASRRGTGDNYGYT
TRBV5-1	TRBJ2-5	ASRDTGGMRETQY
TRBV18	TRBJ2-2	ASSPSLLRDTGELF
TRBV27	TRBJ2-3	ASSPRLAGDTQY